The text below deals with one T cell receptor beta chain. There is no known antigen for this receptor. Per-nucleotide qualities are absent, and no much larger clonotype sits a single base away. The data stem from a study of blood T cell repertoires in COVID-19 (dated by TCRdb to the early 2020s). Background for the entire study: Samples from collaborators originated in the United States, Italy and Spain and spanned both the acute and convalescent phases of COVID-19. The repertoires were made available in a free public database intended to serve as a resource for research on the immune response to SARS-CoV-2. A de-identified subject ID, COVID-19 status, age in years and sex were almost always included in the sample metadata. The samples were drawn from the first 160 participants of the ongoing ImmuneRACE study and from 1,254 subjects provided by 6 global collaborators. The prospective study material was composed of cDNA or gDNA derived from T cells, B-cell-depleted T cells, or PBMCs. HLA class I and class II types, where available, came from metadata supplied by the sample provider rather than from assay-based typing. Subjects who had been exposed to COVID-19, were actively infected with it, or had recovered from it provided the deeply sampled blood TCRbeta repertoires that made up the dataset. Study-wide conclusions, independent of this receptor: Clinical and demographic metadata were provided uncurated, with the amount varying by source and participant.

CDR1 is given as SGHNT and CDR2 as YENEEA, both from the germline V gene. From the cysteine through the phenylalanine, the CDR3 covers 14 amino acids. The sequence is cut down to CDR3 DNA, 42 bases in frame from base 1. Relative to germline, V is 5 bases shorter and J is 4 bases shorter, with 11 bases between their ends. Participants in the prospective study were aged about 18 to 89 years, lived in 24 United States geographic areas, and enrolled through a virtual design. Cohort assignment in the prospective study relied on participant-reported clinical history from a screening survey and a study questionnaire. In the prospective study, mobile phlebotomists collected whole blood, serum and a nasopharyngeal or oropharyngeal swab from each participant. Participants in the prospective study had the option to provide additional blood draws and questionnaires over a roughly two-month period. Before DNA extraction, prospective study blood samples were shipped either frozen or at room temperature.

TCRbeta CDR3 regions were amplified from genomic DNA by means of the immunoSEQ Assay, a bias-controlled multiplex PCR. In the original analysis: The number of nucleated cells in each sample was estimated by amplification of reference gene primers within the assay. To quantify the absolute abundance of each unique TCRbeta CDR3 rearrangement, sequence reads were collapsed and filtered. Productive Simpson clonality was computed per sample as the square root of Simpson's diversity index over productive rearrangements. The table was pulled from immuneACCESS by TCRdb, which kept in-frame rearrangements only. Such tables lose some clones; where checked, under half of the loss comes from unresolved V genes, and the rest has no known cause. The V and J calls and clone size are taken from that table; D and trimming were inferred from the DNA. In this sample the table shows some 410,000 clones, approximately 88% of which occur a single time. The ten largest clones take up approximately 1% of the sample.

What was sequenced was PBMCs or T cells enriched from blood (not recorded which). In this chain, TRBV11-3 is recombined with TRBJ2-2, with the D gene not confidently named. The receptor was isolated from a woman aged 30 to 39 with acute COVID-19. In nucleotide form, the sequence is TGTGCCAGCAGCCCCCCTCCCGGCACCGGGGAGCTGTTTTTT. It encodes CASSPPPGTGELFF.